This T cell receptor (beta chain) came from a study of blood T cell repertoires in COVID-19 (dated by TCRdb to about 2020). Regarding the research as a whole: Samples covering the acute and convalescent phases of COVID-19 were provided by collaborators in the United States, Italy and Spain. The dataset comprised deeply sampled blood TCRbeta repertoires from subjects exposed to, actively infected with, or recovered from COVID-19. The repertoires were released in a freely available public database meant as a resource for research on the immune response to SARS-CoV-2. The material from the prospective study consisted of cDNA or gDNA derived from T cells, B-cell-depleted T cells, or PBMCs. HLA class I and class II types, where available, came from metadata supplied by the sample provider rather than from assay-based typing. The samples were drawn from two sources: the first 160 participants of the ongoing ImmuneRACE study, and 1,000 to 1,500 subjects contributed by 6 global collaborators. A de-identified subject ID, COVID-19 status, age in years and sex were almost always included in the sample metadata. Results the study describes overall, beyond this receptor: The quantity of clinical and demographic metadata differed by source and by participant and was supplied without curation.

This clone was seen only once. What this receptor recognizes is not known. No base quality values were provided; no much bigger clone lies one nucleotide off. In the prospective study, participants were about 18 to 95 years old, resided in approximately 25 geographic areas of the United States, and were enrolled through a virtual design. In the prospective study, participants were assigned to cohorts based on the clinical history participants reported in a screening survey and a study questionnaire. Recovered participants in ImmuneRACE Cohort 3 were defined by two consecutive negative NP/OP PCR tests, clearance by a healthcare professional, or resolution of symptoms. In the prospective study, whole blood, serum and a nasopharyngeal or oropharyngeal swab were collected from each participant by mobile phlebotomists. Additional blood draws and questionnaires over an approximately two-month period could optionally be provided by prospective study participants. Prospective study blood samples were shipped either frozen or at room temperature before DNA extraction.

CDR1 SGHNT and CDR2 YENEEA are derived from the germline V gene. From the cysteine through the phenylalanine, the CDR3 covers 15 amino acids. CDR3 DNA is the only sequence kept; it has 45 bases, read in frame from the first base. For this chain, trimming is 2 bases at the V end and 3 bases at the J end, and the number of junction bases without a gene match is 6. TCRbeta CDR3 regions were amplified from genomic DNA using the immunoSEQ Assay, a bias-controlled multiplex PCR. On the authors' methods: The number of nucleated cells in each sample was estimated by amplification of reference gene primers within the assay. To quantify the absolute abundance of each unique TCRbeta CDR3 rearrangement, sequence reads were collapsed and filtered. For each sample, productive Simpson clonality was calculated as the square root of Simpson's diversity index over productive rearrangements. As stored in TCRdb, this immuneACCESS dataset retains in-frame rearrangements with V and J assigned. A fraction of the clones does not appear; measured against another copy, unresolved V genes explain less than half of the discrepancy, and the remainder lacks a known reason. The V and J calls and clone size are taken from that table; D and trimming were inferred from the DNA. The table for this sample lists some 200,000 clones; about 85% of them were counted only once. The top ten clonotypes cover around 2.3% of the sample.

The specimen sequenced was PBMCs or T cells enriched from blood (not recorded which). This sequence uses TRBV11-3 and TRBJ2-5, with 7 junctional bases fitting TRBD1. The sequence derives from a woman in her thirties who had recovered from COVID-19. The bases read TGTGCCAGCAGCTTAAGTTCGACAGGGAAAGAGACCCAGTACTTC. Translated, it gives CASSLSSTGKETQYF.